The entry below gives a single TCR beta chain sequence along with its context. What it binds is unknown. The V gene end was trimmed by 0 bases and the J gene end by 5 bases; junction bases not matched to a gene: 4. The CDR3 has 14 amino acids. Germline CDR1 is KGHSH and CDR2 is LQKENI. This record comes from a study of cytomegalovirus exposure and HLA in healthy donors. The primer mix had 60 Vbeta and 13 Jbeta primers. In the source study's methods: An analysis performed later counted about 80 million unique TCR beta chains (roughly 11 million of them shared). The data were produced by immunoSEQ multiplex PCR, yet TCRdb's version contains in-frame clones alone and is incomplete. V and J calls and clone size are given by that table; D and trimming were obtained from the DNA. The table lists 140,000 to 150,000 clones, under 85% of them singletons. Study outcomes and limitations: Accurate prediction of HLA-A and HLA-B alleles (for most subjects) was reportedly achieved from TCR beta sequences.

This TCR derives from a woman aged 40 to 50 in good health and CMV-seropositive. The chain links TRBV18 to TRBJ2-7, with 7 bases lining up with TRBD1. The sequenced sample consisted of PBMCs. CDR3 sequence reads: CASSPPGQSDEQYF. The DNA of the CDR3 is TGTGCCAGCTCACCACCGGGACAGTCCGACGAGCAGTACTTC.